In its sample, the clone carrying this T cell receptor (beta chain) was seen once. The CDR3 has 15 residues. The V end lost 8 bases, the J end lost 3 bases, and 19 bases lay between the germline ends. CDR1 is ENHRY and CDR2 is SYGVKD in the germline V gene. Original handling: Reference gene primer amplification in the assay estimated nucleated cell counts. The protocol was immunoSEQ multiplex PCR, while the TCRdb copy is restricted to in-frame clones and leaves out a portion. Clonal size and the V and J genes are those of that table, whereas D and trimming came from the DNA. The sample yields about 200,000 clones, roughly 90% seen once. The sample is drawn from a study of blood T cell repertoires in COVID-19. Overall study: Collection of acute and convalescent COVID-19 samples took place in the United States, Italy and Spain.

Sequencing was carried out using peripheral blood. V is TRBV10-3 and J is TRBJ1-2, with D perhaps TRBD1 (6 bases). The clonotype comes from a man in his 60s who had recovered from COVID-19. CDR3 coding DNA: TGTGCCATCTGGTCCGCGGCGGGGGGCCACTATGGCTACACCTTC. It codes for CAIWSAAGGHYGYTF.